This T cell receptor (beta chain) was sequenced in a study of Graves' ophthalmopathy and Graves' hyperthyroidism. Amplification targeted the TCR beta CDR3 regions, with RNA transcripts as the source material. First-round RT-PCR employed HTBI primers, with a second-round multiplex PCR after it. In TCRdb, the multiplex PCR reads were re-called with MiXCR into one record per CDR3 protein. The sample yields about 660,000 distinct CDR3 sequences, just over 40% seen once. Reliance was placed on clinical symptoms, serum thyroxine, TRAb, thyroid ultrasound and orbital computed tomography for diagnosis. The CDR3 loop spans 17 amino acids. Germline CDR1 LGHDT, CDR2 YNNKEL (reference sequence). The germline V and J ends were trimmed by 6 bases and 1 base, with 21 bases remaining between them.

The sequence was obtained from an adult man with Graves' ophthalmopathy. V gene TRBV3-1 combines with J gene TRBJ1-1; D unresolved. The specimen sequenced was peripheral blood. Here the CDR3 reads CASRLRIGQTSNTEAFF. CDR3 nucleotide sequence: TGTGCCAGCAGACTGCGTATTGGGCAGACATCGAACACTGAAGCTTTCTTT.